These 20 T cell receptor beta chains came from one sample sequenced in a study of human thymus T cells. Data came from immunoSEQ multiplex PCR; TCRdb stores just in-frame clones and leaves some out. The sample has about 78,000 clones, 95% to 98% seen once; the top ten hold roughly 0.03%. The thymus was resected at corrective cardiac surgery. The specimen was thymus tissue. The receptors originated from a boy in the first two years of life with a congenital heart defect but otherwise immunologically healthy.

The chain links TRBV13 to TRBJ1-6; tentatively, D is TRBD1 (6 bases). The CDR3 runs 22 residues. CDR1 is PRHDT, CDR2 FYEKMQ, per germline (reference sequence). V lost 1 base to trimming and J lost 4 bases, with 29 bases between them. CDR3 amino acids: CASSLVSGGLQTQMSYNSPLHF. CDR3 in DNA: TGTGCCAGCAGCTTAGTTTCGGGGGGGCTGCAAACCCAAATGTCATATAATTCACCCCTCCACTTT.

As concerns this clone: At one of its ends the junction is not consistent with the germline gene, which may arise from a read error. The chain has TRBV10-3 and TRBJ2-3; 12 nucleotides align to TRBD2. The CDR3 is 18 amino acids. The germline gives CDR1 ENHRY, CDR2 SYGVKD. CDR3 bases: TGTGCCACCAGTATCCTAGCGGGAGGGCGAGGAAGCACAGATACGCAGTATTTT. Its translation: CATSILAGGRGSTDTQYF.

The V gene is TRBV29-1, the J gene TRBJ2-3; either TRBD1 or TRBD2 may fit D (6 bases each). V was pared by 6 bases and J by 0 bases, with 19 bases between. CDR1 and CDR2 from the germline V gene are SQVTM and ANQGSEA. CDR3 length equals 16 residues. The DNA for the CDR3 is TGCAGCGTATGCGGATCCCAGGGGACTAGCACAGATACGCAGTATTTT. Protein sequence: CSVCGSQGTSTDTQYF.

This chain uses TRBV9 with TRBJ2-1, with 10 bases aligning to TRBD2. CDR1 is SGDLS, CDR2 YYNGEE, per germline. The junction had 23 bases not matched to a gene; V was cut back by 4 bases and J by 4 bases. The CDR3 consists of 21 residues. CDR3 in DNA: TGTGCCAGCAGCTCCCCCGGGAAGGGAACCCCTCTAGCGGGAGATTACAATGAGCAGTTCTTC. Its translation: CASSSPGKGTPLAGDYNEQFF.

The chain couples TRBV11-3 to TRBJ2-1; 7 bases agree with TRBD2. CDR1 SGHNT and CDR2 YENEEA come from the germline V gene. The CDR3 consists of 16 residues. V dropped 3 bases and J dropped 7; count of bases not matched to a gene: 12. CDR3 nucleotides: TGTGCCAGCAGCTTTATTCCGAGACTAGCAAGAAATGAGCAGTTCTTC. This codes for CASSFIPRLARNEQFF.

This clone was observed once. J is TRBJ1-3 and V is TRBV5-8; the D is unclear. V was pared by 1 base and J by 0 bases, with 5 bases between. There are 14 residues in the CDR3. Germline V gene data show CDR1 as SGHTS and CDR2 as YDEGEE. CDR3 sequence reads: CASSLWGSGNTIYF. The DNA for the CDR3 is TGTGCCAGCAGCTTGTGGGGCTCTGGAAACACCATATATTTT.

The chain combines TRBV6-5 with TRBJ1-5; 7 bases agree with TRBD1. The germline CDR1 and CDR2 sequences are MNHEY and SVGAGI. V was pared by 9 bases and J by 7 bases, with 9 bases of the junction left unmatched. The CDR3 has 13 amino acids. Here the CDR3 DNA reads TGTGCCAGTCAACAGGGGACCCTACAGCCCCAGCATTTT. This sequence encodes CASQQGTLQPQHF.

CDR3 DNA sequence: TGTGCCAGCAGTACGTCAAGGGGGTTGGGCACTGAAGCTTTCTTT. The encoded protein is CASSTSRGLGTEAFF. The chain carries TRBV25-1 and TRBJ1-1, with D maybe TRBD1 (6 bases). CDR3 length equals 15 residues. Germline assignment: CDR1 MGHDK and CDR2 SYGVNS. The germline V and J ends were trimmed by 5 bases and 4 bases, with 17 bases remaining between them.

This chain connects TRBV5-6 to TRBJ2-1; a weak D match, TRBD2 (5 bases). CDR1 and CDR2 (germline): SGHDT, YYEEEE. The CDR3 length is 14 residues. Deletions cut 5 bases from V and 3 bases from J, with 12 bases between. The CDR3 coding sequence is TGTGCCAGCAGTCGGGATGGGGACTACAATGAGCAGTTCTTC. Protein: CASSRDGDYNEQFF.

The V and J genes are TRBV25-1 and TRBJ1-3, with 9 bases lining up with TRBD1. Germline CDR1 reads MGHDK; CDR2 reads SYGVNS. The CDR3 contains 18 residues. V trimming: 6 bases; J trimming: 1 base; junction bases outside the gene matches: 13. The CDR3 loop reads CASRSTARDRASGNTIYF. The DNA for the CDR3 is TGTGCCAGCAGATCAACAGCTAGGGACAGGGCATCTGGAAACACCATATATTTT.

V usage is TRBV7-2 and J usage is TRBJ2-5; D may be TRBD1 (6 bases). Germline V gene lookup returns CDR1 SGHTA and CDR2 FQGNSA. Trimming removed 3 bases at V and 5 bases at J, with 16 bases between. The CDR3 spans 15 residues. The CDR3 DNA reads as TGTGCCAGCAGCTTGTCTCAGGGGTTATGGGAGACCCAGTACTTC. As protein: CASSLSQGLWETQYF.

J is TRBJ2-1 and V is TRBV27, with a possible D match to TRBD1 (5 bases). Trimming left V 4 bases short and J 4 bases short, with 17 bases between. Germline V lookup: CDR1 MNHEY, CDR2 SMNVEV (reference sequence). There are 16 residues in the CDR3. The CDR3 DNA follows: TGTGCCAGCAGTTACAGGCCCCAGAAGGTATACAATGAGCAGTTCTTC. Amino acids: CASSYRPQKVYNEQFF.

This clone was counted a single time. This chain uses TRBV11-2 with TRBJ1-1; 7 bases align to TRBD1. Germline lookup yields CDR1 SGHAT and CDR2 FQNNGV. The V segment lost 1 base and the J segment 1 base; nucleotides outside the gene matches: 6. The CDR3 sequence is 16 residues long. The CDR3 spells CASSLARGQSNTEAFF. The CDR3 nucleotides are TGTGCCAGCAGCTTAGCCAGGGGACAGTCGAACACTGAAGCTTTCTTT. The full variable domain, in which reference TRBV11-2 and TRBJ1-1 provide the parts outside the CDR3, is EAGVAQSPRYKIIEKRQSVAFWCNPISGHATLYWYQQILGQGPKLLIQFQNNGVVDDSQLPKDRFSAERLKGVDSTLKIQPAKLEDSAVYLCASSLARGQSNTEAFFGQGTRLTVV.

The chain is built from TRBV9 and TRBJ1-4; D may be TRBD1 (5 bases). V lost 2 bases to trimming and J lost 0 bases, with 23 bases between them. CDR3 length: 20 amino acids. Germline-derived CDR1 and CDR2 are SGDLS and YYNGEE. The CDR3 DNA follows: TGTGCCAGCAGCGTGGGTACCCAGGGTATTAACTCGGCAACTAATGAAAAACTGTTTTTT. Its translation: CASSVGTQGINSATNEKLFF.

DNA of the CDR3: TGTGCCAGTAGTAACGACTACGAGCAGTACTTC. Its translation is CASSNDYEQYF. V is TRBV19 and J is TRBJ2-7; D not certain. Germline CDR1 is LNHDA and CDR2 is SQIVND (reference sequence). Between the trimmed V and J ends, which lost 4 bases and 3 bases, there was a span of 4 bases. The CDR3 spans 11 residues.

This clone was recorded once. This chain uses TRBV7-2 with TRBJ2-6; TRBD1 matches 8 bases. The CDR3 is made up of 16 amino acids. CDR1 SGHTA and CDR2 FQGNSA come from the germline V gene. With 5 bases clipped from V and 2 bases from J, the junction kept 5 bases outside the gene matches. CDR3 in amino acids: CASSLDRGAGANVLTF. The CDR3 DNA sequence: TGTGCCAGCAGCCTTGACAGGGGTGCTGGGGCCAACGTCCTGACTTTC.

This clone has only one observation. CDR3 DNA sequence: TGTGCCAGCAGCTCGCGGCGGGACAGGGGGAGTTACGAGCAGTACTTC. It is translated as CASSSRRDRGSYEQYF. The chain joins TRBV11-2 to TRBJ2-7; 11 nucleotides match TRBD1. The CDR3 extends over 16 amino acids. Germline CDR1 SGHAT, CDR2 FQNNGV. V gave up 4 bases and J gave up 4 bases; unmatched junction bases: 9.

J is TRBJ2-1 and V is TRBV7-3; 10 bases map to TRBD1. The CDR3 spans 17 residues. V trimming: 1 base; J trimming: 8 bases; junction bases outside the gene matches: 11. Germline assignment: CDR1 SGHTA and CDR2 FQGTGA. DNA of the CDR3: TGTGCCAGCAGCTTAAGGTCAAGGGACAGGGGTATTGATGAGCAGTTCTTC. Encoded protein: CASSLRSRDRGIDEQFF.

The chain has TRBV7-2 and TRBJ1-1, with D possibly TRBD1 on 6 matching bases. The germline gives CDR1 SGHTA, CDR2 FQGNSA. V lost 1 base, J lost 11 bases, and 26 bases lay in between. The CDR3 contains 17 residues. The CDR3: CASSLERRGVGPPRAFF. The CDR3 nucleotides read TGTGCCAGCAGCTTAGAGCGTAGGGGGGTAGGGCCCCCACGGGCTTTCTTT.

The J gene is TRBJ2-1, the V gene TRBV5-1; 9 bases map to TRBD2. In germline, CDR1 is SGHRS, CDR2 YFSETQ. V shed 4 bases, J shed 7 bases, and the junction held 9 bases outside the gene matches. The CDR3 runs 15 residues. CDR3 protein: CASSPSGRLYNEQFF. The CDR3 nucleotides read TGCGCCAGCAGCCCGAGCGGGAGGCTATATAATGAGCAGTTCTTC.